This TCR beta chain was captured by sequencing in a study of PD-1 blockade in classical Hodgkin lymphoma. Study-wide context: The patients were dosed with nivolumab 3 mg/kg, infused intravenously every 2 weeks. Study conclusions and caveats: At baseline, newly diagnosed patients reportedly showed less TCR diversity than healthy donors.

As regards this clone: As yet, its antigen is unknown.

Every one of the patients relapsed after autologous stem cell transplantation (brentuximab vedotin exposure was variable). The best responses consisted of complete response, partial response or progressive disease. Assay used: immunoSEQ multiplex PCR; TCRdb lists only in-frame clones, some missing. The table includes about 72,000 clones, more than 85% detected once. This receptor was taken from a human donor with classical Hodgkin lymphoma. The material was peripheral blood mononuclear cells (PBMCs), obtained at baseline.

For the CDR3, the DNA is TGTGCCAGCAGGGTAGGGGATACGCAGTATTTT. It yields the protein CASRVGDTQYF. This chain joins TRBV6-5 and TRBJ2-3; D remains unclear. The CDR3 is 11 residues long. CDR1 and CDR2 from the germline V gene are MNHEY and SVGAGI. V lost 6 bases and J lost 6, with 7 bases in between.